Below, 30 T cell receptor beta chains from the same sample are listed, as sequenced in a study of CD8+CD57+ T cells in acquired aplastic anemia. Those patients picked for sequencing had displayed CD8+CD57+ cell expansion on flow cytometry. Genomic DNA was employed as the template in profiling TCR beta VDJ and CDR3. TCRdb re-called the reads through MiXCR, storing one row per CDR3 protein. The table lists 130,000 or so distinct CDR3 sequences, about 40% of them singletons. The sequencing sample was made of sorted CD4+, CD8+, or CD8+CD57+ T cells (not recorded which) from PBMCs. Receptors originate from a human donor with aplastic anemia.

This rearrangement joins TRBV6-1 to TRBJ2-1; 9 nucleotides match TRBD2. In germline, CDR1 is MNHNS, CDR2 SASEGT. Trimming cost V 5 bases and J 6 bases; bases outside gene matches: 11. This CDR3 has 16 residues. The CDR3 spells CASSPPGLARPNEQFF. In DNA form, the CDR3 reads TGTGCCAGCAGTCCCCCAGGACTAGCGAGGCCCAATGAGCAGTTCTTC.

This clonotype was recorded a few times. This chain links TRBV5-6 with TRBJ2-3; TRBD2 is a possible D gene (6 bases). V gave up 4 bases and J gave up 1 base, with 13 bases separating them. Germline CDR1 is SGHDT and CDR2 is YYEEEE. This CDR3 spans 15 amino acids. CDR3 sequence: CASSPPWGGTDTQYF. The CDR3 region has the DNA TGTGCCAGCAGCCCCCCCTGGGGGGGCACAGATACGCAGTATTTT. Full variable domain (remainder filled in from reference TRBV5-6 and TRBJ2-3): DAGVTQSPTHLIKTRGQQVTLRCSPKSGHDTVSWYQQALGQGPQFIFQYYEEEERQRGNFPDRFSGHQFPNYSSELNVNALLLGDSALYLCASSPPWGGTDTQYFGPGTRLTVL.

This clonotype was counted a single time. The genes are TRBV19 and TRBJ2-3, with TRBD2 matching 8 bases. This CDR3 is built from 15 residues. V was clipped by 6 bases and J by 4 bases; unmatched bases: 9. Germline V gene sequence: CDR1 LNHDA, CDR2 SQIVND (reference sequence). The CDR3 protein is CASSIRGGRADTQYF. The CDR3 DNA follows: TGTGCCAGTAGCATACGGGGGGGAAGGGCAGATACGCAGTATTTT.

In this sample, this clonotype turned up many times. The V call is TRBV24-1, the J call TRBJ2-1, with D perhaps given as TRBD1 or TRBD2 (5 bases each). V lost 9 bases and J 5 bases, leaving 10 bases between the germline ends. The germline V gene encodes CDR1 KGHDR and CDR2 SFDVKD. The CDR3 contains 12 residues. CDR3 coding DNA: TGTGCCACCGGGGGAACCCACAATGAGCAGTTCTTC. Translated: CATGGTHNEQFF.

The chain has TRBV4-2 and TRBJ1-6, with D possibly being TRBD1 (6 bases). V was trimmed by 1 base and J by 5 bases, leaving 6 bases between them. CDR1 is LGHNA and CDR2 is YNFKEQ in the germline V gene. This CDR3 spans 14 amino acids. As DNA, the CDR3 is TGTGCCAGCAGCCAAGCAGGGGATAATTCACCCCTCCACTTT. Translating gives CASSQAGDNSPLHF.

This clonotype has ten or more counts. The chain recombines TRBV19 with TRBJ1-3, with D possibly matching TRBD1 (5 bases). The V gene lost 1 base and the J gene lost 2 bases, with 6 bases spanning the gap. Germline CDR1 reads LNHDA; CDR2 reads SQIVND (reference sequence). The CDR3 runs to 14 residues. In DNA, the CDR3 is TGTGCCAGTAGTATAGGAGGGGCTGGAAACACCATATATTTT. Translated, it gives CASSIGGAGNTIYF.

The V call is TRBV25-1, the J call TRBJ2-3; 9 bases are a match to TRBD2. The junction had 10 bases not matched to a gene; V was cut back by 11 bases and J by 4 bases. CDR3 length equals 14 residues. Germline assignment: CDR1 MGHDK and CDR2 SYGVNS. CDR3 sequence: CAGEGGGAPDTQYF. The CDR3 DNA reads as TGTGCCGGGGAGGGCGGGGGGGCTCCAGATACGCAGTATTTT.

This clonotype was observed many times. The chain carries TRBV7-9 and TRBJ2-7; 7 bases line up with TRBD1. The junction had 8 bases not matched to a gene; V was cut back by 3 bases and J by 3 bases. CDR1 and CDR2 from the germline V gene are SEHNR and FQNEAQ (reference sequence). This CDR3 spans 15 amino acids. The DNA of the CDR3 is TGTGCCAGCAGCTTGAACCGGGACAGTTTCTACGAGCAGTACTTC. It translates to CASSLNRDSFYEQYF.

This chain joins TRBV2 and TRBJ1-1; TRBD1 is a possible D gene (5 bases). CDR1 and CDR2 from the germline V gene are SNHLY and FYNNEI. This CDR3 spans 15 amino acids. V was trimmed by 3 bases and J by 1 base, leaving 12 bases between them. CDR3 sequence reads: CASSESGTANTEAFF. CDR3 nucleotide sequence: TGTGCCAGCAGTGAGAGTGGGACGGCGAACACTGAAGCTTTCTTT.

This clonotype was found a few times. The chain employs TRBV11-1 and TRBJ2-4; possible D gene TRBD1, 6 bases. The CDR3 extends over 18 amino acids. Germline V lookup: CDR1 SGHAT, CDR2 FQDESV (reference sequence). The V end was cut by 1 base, the J end by 0 bases, with 16 bases between. The CDR3 region has the DNA TGTGCCAGCAGCTTAGTATTCGGGGCAGGGGTAGCCAAAAACATTCAGTACTTC. Encoded protein: CASSLVFGAGVAKNIQYF.

This clonotype showed up many times. J is TRBJ1-3 and V is TRBV12-3 or TRBV12-4; perhaps TRBD1 as D (5 bases). Trimming took off 3 bases at V and 0 bases at J, with 9 bases between the two ends. This CDR3 is 15 amino acids long. DNA for the CDR3: TGTGCCAGCAGTTTGGGGGTCACCTCTGGAAACACCATATATTTT. Protein product: CASSLGVTSGNTIYF.

This clonotype appeared many times. The V gene is TRBV20-1, the J gene TRBJ1-2; unclear D gene. The V end was cut by 0 bases, the J end by 8 bases, with 13 bases between. The germline V gene encodes CDR1 DFQATT and CDR2 SNEGSKA (reference sequence). The CDR3 is 13 residues long. CDR3 nucleotides: TGCAGTGCTAGAGATCAAGAAAACAAAGGCTACACCTTC. Amino acid sequence: CSARDQENKGYTF.

This clonotype was recorded at least ten times. This chain's CDR3 is CASSPDDSYSGNTIYF. The CDR3 bases are TGTGCCAGTAGCCCAGACGACAGCTACTCTGGAAACACCATATATTTT. This rearrangement joins TRBV19 to TRBJ1-3; TRBD1 might be the D (5 bases). The CDR3 is 16 amino acids. The V end was cut by 6 bases, the J end by 0 bases, with 15 bases between. Per germline, CDR1 LNHDA and CDR2 SQIVND (reference sequence).

In its sample, this clonotype was seen many times. The chain joins TRBV5-1 to TRBJ1-2, with D possibly being TRBD1 (5 bases). Germline-derived CDR1 and CDR2 are SGHRS and YFSETQ. This CDR3 region has 15 residues. V was pared by 2 bases and J by 8 bases, with 19 bases between. For the CDR3, the DNA is TGCGCCAGCAGCTTAGGTGGGCAGGGTGGTGGCGGCTACACCTTC. Protein: CASSLGGQGGGGYTF.

This clonotype was recorded at least ten times. This rearrangement joins TRBV28 to TRBJ2-2; D gene uncertain. Trimming stripped 5 bases from V and 0 bases from J, with 7 bases between. The germline gives CDR1 MDHEN, CDR2 SYDVKM. The CDR3 runs 14 residues. The DNA of the CDR3 is TGTGCCAGCAGTCCATCAACGAACACCGGGGAGCTGTTTTTT. Translating gives CASSPSTNTGELFF.

This clonotype was seen at least ten times. The CDR3 here is CASSQQGTNGYTF. The DNA of the CDR3 is TGTGCCAGCAGCCAACAGGGGACGAATGGCTACACCTTC. The chain employs TRBV3-1 and TRBJ1-2; perhaps TRBD1 as D (6 bases). This CDR3 comprises 13 residues. Germline CDR1 and CDR2: LGHDT and YNNKEL (reference sequence). V lost 2 bases, J lost 6 bases, and 10 bases lay in between.

J is TRBJ1-2 and V is TRBV5-1; D remains ambiguous. The germline V gene encodes CDR1 SGHRS and CDR2 YFSETQ. The germline V and J ends were trimmed by 4 bases and 2 bases, with 9 bases remaining between them. The CDR3 length is 13 residues. DNA of the CDR3: TGCGCCAGCAGCCAGGACGGAAACTATGGCTACACCTTC. It is translated as CASSQDGNYGYTF.

This clonotype was seen many times. The chain has TRBV24-1 and TRBJ2-7; unclear D gene. V was trimmed by 3 bases and J by 4 bases, leaving 9 bases between them. Germline values: CDR1 KGHDR, CDR2 SFDVKD. This CDR3 has 13 amino acids. In DNA, the CDR3 is TGTGCCACCAGTGATCCTCTAGGGTACGAGCAGTACTTC. Amino acids: CATSDPLGYEQYF.

The V and J genes are TRBV3-1 and TRBJ2-5; the D gene is possibly TRBD2 (5 bases). Looked up from germline, CDR1 is LGHDT and CDR2 is YNNKEL (reference sequence). The CDR3 contains 16 residues. Trimming removed 2 bases from V and 5 bases from J, with 18 bases in between. The CDR3 loop is CASSQKKLLDWETQYF. CDR3 DNA: TGTGCCAGCAGCCAAAAGAAATTACTAGATTGGGAGACCCAGTACTTC.

Ten or more counts support this clonotype. The chain employs TRBV2 and TRBJ1-6; a weak D match, TRBD1 (5 bases). Looked up from germline, CDR1 is SNHLY and CDR2 is FYNNEI. The CDR3 is made up of 18 amino acids. Trimming took off 6 bases at V and 6 bases at J, with 24 bases between the two ends. CDR3 sequence (DNA): TGTGCCAGCAGCGAACAGGTACCCTGGCTGGCTTTTAATTCACCCCTCCACTTT. Residues: CASSEQVPWLAFNSPLHF.

The chain has TRBV11-2 and TRBJ2-1, with TRBD2 matching 9 bases. Germline V CDR1 and CDR2: SGHAT, FQNNGV. The trim removed 0 bases at V and 7 bases at J, leaving 7 bases unmatched. This CDR3 has 16 residues. The CDR3 is CASSLDPAGGLNEQFF. The CDR3 DNA is TGTGCCAGCAGCTTAGATCCAGCGGGGGGCCTTAATGAGCAGTTCTTC.

This clonotype was found many times. The V gene is TRBV20-1, the J gene TRBJ2-1; 9 bases align to TRBD2. CDR1 and CDR2 from the germline V gene are DFQATT and SNEGSKA (reference sequence). CDR3 length: 18 residues. The trim removed 2 bases at V and 4 bases at J, leaving 15 bases unmatched. The chain's CDR3 is CSARSRTGLAGRYNEQFF. The DNA for the CDR3 is TGCAGTGCTAGATCCCGGACGGGGCTAGCGGGAAGGTACAATGAGCAGTTCTTC.

This clonotype came up many times. V usage is TRBV9 and J usage is TRBJ1-3; perhaps TRBD1 as D (6 bases). The CDR3 spans 15 residues. Looked up from germline, CDR1 is SGDLS and CDR2 is YYNGEE. Trimming stripped 7 bases from V and 1 base from J, with 15 bases between. CDR3 residues: CASGTLQGSGNTIYF. As DNA, the CDR3 is TGTGCCAGCGGAACCCTACAGGGTTCTGGAAACACCATATATTTT.

This clonotype was observed at least ten times. The V call is TRBV20-1, the J call TRBJ1-6; D may be TRBD1 (5 bases). The germline V gene encodes CDR1 DFQATT and CDR2 SNEGSKA (reference sequence). The CDR3 consists of 13 residues. Here the CDR3 DNA reads TGCAGCCTCTTGGGAGGGGAGAATTCACCCCTCCACTTT. Amino acid sequence: CSLLGGENSPLHF.

V usage is TRBV5-1 and J usage is TRBJ2-7, with a weak D call TRBD1 (7 bases). CDR3 length: 16 residues. The germline CDR1 and CDR2 sequences are SGHRS and YFSETQ. With 2 bases removed from V and 5 bases from J, the gap between germline ends came to 20 bases. This CDR3 is CASSFPRTGGADEQYF. The CDR3 DNA reads TGCGCCAGCAGCTTCCCTCGGACAGGAGGGGCCGACGAGCAGTACTTC.

This clonotype was seen a single time. The CDR3 coding sequence is TGTGCCAGTAGTATATCGCAGGGATCAAATTCACCCCTCCACTTT. It codes for CASSISQGSNSPLHF. V gene TRBV19 combines with J gene TRBJ1-6; TRBD1 is a possible D gene (5 bases). In germline, CDR1 is LNHDA, CDR2 SQIVND (reference sequence). This CDR3 region has 15 residues. Trimming took 2 bases from V and 7 from J, leaving 12 bases between them.

This clonotype came up a few times. The chain couples TRBV7-9 to TRBJ2-2; the D is unclear. CDR3 size: 14 residues. Trimming took 5 bases from V and 5 from J, leaving 12 bases between them. CDR1 and CDR2 from the germline V gene are SEHNR and FQNEAQ (reference sequence). The CDR3 loop reads CASSPPLNTGELFF. In nucleotides, the CDR3 is TGTGCCAGCAGCCCCCCGCTGAATACCGGGGAGCTGTTTTTT.

There are many counts of this clonotype. CDR3 DNA: TGTGCCAGTCGACAGGGATTGGGCACCGGGGAGCTGTTTTTT. It specifies CASRQGLGTGELFF. V usage is TRBV19 and J usage is TRBJ2-2, with 7 positions matching TRBD1. The CDR3 covers 14 residues. Losses at the gene ends were 8 bases for V and 4 bases for J; bases not matched to a gene: 7. Germline V gene lookup returns CDR1 LNHDA and CDR2 SQIVND (reference sequence). The entire variable domain, with the rest obtained from reference TRBV19 and TRBJ2-2, is as follows: DGGITQSPKYLFRKEGQNVTLSCEQNLNHDAMYWYRQDPGQGLRLIYYSQIVNDFQKGDIAEGYSVSREKKESFPLTVTSAQKNPTAFYLCASRQGLGTGELFFGEGSRLTVL.

This clonotype was seen more than once but under ten times. The chain combines TRBV27 with TRBJ1-5, with a possible D match to TRBD1 (6 bases). This CDR3 contains 16 residues. The V gene's germline CDR1 is MNHEY and CDR2 SMNVEV (reference sequence). The germline V and J ends were trimmed by 2 bases and 0 bases, with 11 bases remaining between them. The CDR3 loop is CASSLKAGVSNQPQHF. The CDR3 region has the DNA TGTGCCAGCAGTTTAAAGGCAGGGGTTAGCAATCAGCCCCAGCATTTT.

This clonotype was picked up many times. The J gene is TRBJ1-1, the V gene TRBV4-1; D not resolved. This CDR3 has 14 amino acids. V lost 3 bases to trimming and J lost 5 bases, with 13 bases between them. The germline gives CDR1 MGHRA, CDR2 YSYEKL. The CDR3 nucleotides are TGCGCCAGCAGCCACAGTGGTGGGTGGACTGAAGCTTTCTTT. Its translation is CASSHSGGWTEAFF.